This T cell receptor (beta chain) was found in a study of early T cells in non-severe SARS-CoV-2 infection. From the 5' RACE reads, TCRdb called clonotypes with MiXCR, one entry per CDR3 protein. This sample yields 49,000 or so distinct CDR3 sequences, of which around 6.5% are seen a single time; approximately 2.8% belongs to the top ten. This clonotype was found many times. The V gene's germline CDR1 is LNHDA and CDR2 SQIVND (reference sequence). The V end lost 3 bases, the J end lost 2 bases, and 19 bases lay between the germline ends. The CDR3 sequence is 17 residues long. Sequencing was performed on whole blood, taken at baseline. The J gene is TRBJ1-2, the V gene TRBV19, with D possibly matching TRBD1 (6 bases). This clonotype was obtained from an adult who was a healthcare worker with PCR-confirmed SARS-CoV-2 infection or an uninfected control (not recorded which). Here the CDR3 reads CASSIRNREGWNYGYTF. The DNA of the CDR3 is TGTGCCAGTAGTATCCGTAACAGGGAAGGATGGAACTATGGCTACACCTTC.